This T cell receptor beta chain was retrieved from a study of beta chain features in type 1 diabetes. Concerning this clone itself: Its antigen is currently unknown.

Since all of the isolated RNA was reverse transcribed, expressed TCRB transcripts were what got sequenced. Measured with immunoSEQ multiplex PCR; TCRdb has only the in-frame clones, and not every one. The data show 500,000 to 850,000 clones, around an eighth seen once. CD4+ cells of the naive, central memory, regulatory and stem cell-like memory types were sorted via CD45RO/CCR7/CD25/CD127/CD95/CD27. Germline CDR1 reads SGHTA; CDR2 reads FQGNSA. V lost 1 base to trimming and J lost 1 base; unmatched junction nucleotides: 6. There are 16 residues in the CDR3. General study results and limits: Shortening that was moderate but significant affected the TCRB CDR3s of Type 1 diabetes patients in all four CD4+ subsets. Fewer junction insertions and more nucleotide deletions appeared in type 1 diabetes patients.

The sequencing sample was made of naive CD4+ T cells from blood. The source of this sequence is a young man with type 1 diabetes. The V call is TRBV7-2, the J call TRBJ2-5; TRBD1 agrees at 7 bases. The CDR3 loop is CASSLGPGGVQETQYF. In nucleotides, the CDR3 is TGTGCCAGCAGCTTAGGTCCAGGGGGAGTCCAAGAGACCCAGTACTTC.